The source of this T cell receptor (beta chain) is a study of T cells in Graves' hyperthyroidism and ophthalmopathy. Study-level findings and limits: The model foresaw ophthalmopathy a median roughly 6 months prior to onset. The authors' 13 V-J model separated ophthalmopathy from stable hyperthyroidism. Researchers found most expanded thyroid clonotypes above 0.001 in blood as well.

Germline assignment: CDR1 SGHVS and CDR2 FQNEAQ. This CDR3 has 13 amino acids. Trimming removed 3 bases from V and 2 bases from J, with 5 bases in between. This clonotype was seen repeatedly, ten times or more. Antigen: not known. Clinical Activity Scores of at least 3, NOSPECS grades of at least 4 and durations under 3 months characterized ophthalmopathy patients. From RNA transcripts, TCR beta CDR3 regions were amplified. HTBI primers were used for first-round RT-PCR of the TCR CDR3. TCRdb ran MiXCR on the multiplex PCR reads and lists one entry per CDR3 protein. The sample has 600,000 or so distinct CDR3 sequences; around 14% are singletons.

The sequence was collected from a woman aged 18-29 years with Graves' ophthalmopathy. The chain links TRBV7-8 to TRBJ1-5, with D uncertain. Sequencing was performed on blood. CDR3 in amino acids: CASSFQRNQPQHF. CDR3 DNA: TGTGCCAGCAGCTTCCAGCGCAATCAGCCCCAGCATTTT.